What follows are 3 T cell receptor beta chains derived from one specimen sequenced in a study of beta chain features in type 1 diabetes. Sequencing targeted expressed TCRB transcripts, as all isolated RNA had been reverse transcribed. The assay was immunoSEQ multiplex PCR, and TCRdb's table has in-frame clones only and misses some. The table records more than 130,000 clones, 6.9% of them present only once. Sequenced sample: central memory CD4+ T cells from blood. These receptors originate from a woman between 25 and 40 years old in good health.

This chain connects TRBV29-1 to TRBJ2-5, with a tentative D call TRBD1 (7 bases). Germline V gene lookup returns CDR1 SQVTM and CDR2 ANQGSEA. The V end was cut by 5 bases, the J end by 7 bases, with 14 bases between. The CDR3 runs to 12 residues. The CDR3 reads CSVSGGGGTQYF. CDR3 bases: TGCAGCGTTTCAGGGGGAGGCGGGACCCAGTACTTC. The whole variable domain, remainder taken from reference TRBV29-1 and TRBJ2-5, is SAVISQKPSRDICQRGTSLTIQCQVDSQVTMMFWYRQQPGQSLTLIATANQGSEATYESGFVIDKFPISRPNLTFSTLTVSNMSPEDSSIYLCSVSGGGGTQYFGPGTRLLVL.

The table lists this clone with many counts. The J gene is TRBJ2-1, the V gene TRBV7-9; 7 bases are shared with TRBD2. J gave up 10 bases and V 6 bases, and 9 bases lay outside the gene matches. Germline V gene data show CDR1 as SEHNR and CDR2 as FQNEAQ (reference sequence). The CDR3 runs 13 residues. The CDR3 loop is CASRPGAGREQFF. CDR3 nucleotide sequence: TGTGCCAGCAGGCCGGGAGCCGGGAGGGAGCAGTTCTTC.

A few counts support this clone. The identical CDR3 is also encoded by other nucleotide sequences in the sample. CDR3 in amino acids: CASSSGRGATEAFF. The DNA of the CDR3 is TGTGCCAGTAGTTCCGGCAGGGGGGCCACTGAAGCTTTCTTT. The V and J genes are TRBV19 and TRBJ1-1, with 7 bases fitting TRBD1. The CDR3 covers 14 residues. The junction had 7 bases not matched to a gene; V was cut back by 5 bases and J by 4 bases. Germline V gene data show CDR1 as LNHDA and CDR2 as SQIVND (reference sequence).